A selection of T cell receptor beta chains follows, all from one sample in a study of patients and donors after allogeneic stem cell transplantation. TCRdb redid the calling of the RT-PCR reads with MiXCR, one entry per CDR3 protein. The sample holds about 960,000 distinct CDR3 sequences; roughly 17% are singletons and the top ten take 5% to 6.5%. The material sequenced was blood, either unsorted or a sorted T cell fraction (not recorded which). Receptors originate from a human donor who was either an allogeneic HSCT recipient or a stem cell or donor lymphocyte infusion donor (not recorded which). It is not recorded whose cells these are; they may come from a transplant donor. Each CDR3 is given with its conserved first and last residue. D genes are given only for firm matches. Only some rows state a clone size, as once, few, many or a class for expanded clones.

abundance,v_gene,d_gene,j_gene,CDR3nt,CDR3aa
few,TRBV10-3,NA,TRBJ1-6,TGTGCCATCAGTGGGGGATCCTATAATTCACCCCTCCACTTT,CAISGGSYNSPLHF
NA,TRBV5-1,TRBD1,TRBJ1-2,TGCGCCAGCAGCTCCGCGGACAGGGGGCCTTTTGGCTACACCTTC,CASSSADRGPFGYTF
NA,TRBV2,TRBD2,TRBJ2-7,TGTGCCAGCAGTGCAGGGGCTAGCGGGTTCCCTCGCTACGAGCAGTACTTC,CASSAGASGFPRYEQYF
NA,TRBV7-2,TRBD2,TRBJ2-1,TGTGCCAGCAGCCACCCGCGGGGGGGCCTCTACAATGAGCAGTTCTTC,CASSHPRGGLYNEQFF
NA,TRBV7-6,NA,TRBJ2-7,TGTGCCAGCAGTCGAACGGACTCTAACTACGAGCAGTACTTC,CASSRTDSNYEQYF
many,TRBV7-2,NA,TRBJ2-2,TGTGCCAGCAGCTCACAGGGAATTACCGGGGAGCTGTTTTTT,CASSSQGITGELFF
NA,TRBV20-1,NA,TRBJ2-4,TGCAGTGCCCCTAGCGAGGTGTTTTATACCAAAAACATTCAGTACTTC,CSAPSEVFYTKNIQYF
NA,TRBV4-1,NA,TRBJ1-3,TGCGCCAGCAGCCAAGAGAATACTGGAAGCTCTGGAAACACCATATATTTT,CASSQENTGSSGNTIYF
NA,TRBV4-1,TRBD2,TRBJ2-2,TGCGCCAGCAGCCAAGTGGTACTAGCGACCGGGGAGCTGTTTTTT,CASSQVVLATGELFF
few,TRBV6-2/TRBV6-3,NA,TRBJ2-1,TGTGCCAGCACCTCCCGGGGCCCCAAGGGGCAGTTCTTC,CASTSRGPKGQFF
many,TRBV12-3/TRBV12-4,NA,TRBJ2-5,TGTGCCAGCAGTTTGGTTAGACAAGAGACCCAGTACTTC,CASSLVRQETQYF
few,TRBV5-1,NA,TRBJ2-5,TGCGCCAGCAGCTTGTCTGGGATCGGCGGGGAGACCCAGTACTTC,CASSLSGIGGETQYF
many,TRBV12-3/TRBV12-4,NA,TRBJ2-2,TGTGCCAGCAGCGAGAACACCGGGGAGCTGTTTTTT,CASSENTGELFF
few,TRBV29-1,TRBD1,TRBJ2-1,TGCAGCGTTGAGGAGGACAGGGTCCCTTACAATGAGCAGTTCTTC,CSVEEDRVPYNEQFF
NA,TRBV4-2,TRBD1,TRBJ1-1,TGTGCCAGCAGCCAACTGAGGACAGGGGGGACTGAAGCTTTCTTT,CASSQLRTGGTEAFF
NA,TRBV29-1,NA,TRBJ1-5,TGCAGCGCCAAGGACAGCACGGGTCAGCCCCAGCATTTT,CSAKDSTGQPQHF
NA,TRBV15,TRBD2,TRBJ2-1,TGTGCCACCAGCAGAGCGAGCGGGGGGAACAATGAGCAGTTCTTC,CATSRASGGNNEQFF
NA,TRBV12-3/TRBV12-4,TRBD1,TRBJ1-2,TGTGCCAGCAGTTTAGATAAGGCAGGGGGCGCCGTTGGAGGAGGCTACACCTTC,CASSLDKAGGAVGGGYTF
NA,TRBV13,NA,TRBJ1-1,TGTGCCAGCGATAGAGGGAGCACTGAAGCTTTCTTT,CASDRGSTEAFF
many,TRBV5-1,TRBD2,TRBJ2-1,TGCGCCAGTACCCCCCCACTAGCGGGATACAATGAGCAGTTCTTC,CASTPPLAGYNEQFF
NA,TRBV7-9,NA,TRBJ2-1,TGTGCCAGCAGCTTCAGGCTGGTGGACTACAATGAGCAGTTCTTC,CASSFRLVDYNEQFF
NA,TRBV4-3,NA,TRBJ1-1,TGCGCCAGCAGCCGGCTTCCTCAGGTAGAAAACACTGAAGCTTTCTTT,CASSRLPQVENTEAFF
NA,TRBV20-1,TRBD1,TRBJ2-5,TGCAGTGCTTCTGATACCGGGACAGGCCAAGAGACCCAGTACTTC,CSASDTGTGQETQYF
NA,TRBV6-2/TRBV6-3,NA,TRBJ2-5,TGTGCCAGCAGTAAACCAGTGGAGGAGACCCAGTACTTC,CASSKPVEETQYF
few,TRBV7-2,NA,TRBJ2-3,TGTGCCAGCAGCTTCCGGTTTGCAGATACGCAGTATTTT,CASSFRFADTQYF
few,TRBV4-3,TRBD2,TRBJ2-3,TGCGCCAGCAGCCAAGATAGGGCGGGGGGGCCGACAGATACGCAGTATTTT,CASSQDRAGGPTDTQYF
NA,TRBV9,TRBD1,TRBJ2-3,TGTGCCAGCAGCGGACAGGGGCCCCTGGGTACGCAGTATTTT,CASSGQGPLGTQYF
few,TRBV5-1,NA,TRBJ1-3,TGCGCCAGCAGCGAAAACTCTGGAAACACCATATATTTT,CASSENSGNTIYF
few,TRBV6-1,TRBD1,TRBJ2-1,TGTGCCAGCAGGCGACCGGGACAGCCCTACAATGAGCAGTTCTTC,CASRRPGQPYNEQFF
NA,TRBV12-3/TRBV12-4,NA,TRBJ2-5,TGTGCCAGTGGTTTTGAGACCCAGTACTTC,CASGFETQYF
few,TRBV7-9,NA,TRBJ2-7,TGTGCCAGCAGCTTATCCAGCGGAGGCGAGCAGTACTTC,CASSLSSGGEQYF
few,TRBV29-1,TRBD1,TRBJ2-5,TGCAGCGTTGAAGATCGGGACAGACAAGAGACCCAGTACTTC,CSVEDRDRQETQYF
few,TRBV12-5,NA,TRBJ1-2,TGTGCTAGTGCCGTTGACGGTACTGGCTACACCTTC,CASAVDGTGYTF
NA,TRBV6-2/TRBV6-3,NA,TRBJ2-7,TGTGCCAGCAGCAACGTCCGACGTATCCCCTACGAGCAGTACTTC,CASSNVRRIPYEQYF
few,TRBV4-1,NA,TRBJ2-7,TGCGCCAGCAGCCAACACAGAGGGGCTTACGAGCAGTACTTC,CASSQHRGAYEQYF
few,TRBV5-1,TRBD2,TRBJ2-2,TGCGCCAGCAGCATCGGACTAGCGGAGTACACCGGGGAGCTGTTTTTT,CASSIGLAEYTGELFF
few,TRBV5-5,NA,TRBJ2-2,TGTGCCAGCAGCCCAGGGGTGGGCGGGACGAACACCGGGGAGCTGTTTTTT,CASSPGVGGTNTGELFF
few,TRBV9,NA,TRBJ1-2,TGTGCCAGCAGCGCCGTGGGGACTTTGAGTGCAGGCTACACCTTC,CASSAVGTLSAGYTF
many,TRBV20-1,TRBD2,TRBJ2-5,TGCAGTGCTAGTGGGCAGGGAGGGGAGACCCAGTACTTC,CSASGQGGETQYF
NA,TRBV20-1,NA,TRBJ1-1,TGCAGTGTGTACGGGGGGGGCGGGAACACTGAAGCTTTCTTT,CSVYGGGGNTEAFF
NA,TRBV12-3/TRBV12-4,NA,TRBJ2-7,TGTGCCAGCAGTTTAATGCTTGGGGCGGCCTCCTACGAGCAGTACTTC,CASSLMLGAASYEQYF
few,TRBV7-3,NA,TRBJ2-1,TGTGCCAGCAGCCCAGGGGGGGGGCGGTACAATGAGCAGTTCTTC,CASSPGGGRYNEQFF
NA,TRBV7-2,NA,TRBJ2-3,TGTGCCAGCAGCTTTACCATAGGAGATACGCAGTATTTT,CASSFTIGDTQYF
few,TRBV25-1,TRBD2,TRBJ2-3,TGTGCCAGCACGTTTAGCAGCGGGAGCTCCACAGATACGCAGTATTTT,CASTFSSGSSTDTQYF
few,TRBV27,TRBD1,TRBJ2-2,TGTGCCAGCAGGACAGGGCTTAGGCTAGCCGGGGAGCTGTTTTTT,CASRTGLRLAGELFF
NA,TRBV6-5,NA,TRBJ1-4,TGTGCCAGCAGTTACGCGGCCGCGATTGGGGAAAAACTGTTTTTT,CASSYAAAIGEKLFF
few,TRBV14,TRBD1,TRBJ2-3,TGTGCCAGCAGCCAAGAGTTTCTGGGACAGGGGCTGGATACGCAGTATTTT,CASSQEFLGQGLDTQYF
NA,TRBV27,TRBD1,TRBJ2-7,TGTGCCAGCAGTCCGGATCCGGGACAGGGGCTTTACGAGCAGTACTTC,CASSPDPGQGLYEQYF
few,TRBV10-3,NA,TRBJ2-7,TGTGCCATCAGGCAGGGTGGCGAGCAGTACTTC,CAIRQGGEQYF
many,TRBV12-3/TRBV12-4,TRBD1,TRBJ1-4,TGTGCCAGCACCACCGGGACAGGGGGTGAAAAACTGTTTTTT,CASTTGTGGEKLFF
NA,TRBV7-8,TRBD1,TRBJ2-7,TGTGCCAGCAGCTTAGGTCGGACAGGGATCCCTTACGAGCAGTACTTC,CASSLGRTGIPYEQYF
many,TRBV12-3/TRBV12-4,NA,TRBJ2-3,TGTGCCAGCTCTCGGACGCCTAGCACAGATACGCAGTATTTT,CASSRTPSTDTQYF
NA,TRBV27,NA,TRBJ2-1,TGTGCCAGCAGTTTCTATGAAGCGGAGTACAATGAGCAGTTCTTC,CASSFYEAEYNEQFF
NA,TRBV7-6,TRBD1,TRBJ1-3,TGTGCCAGCAGCTTAGCGGCGGGACAGCAAAACACCATATATTTT,CASSLAAGQQNTIYF
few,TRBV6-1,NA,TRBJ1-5,TGTGCCAGCAGGCGGGGAGAATATCAGCCCCAGCATTTT,CASRRGEYQPQHF